One sample yielded the 13 T cell receptor beta chains listed below, sequenced in a study of human CD8 memory T cell subsets. Libraries for TCR beta were constructed using UMI-labeled 5' RACE. TCRdb reprocessed the 5' RACE reads and keeps a single row for each CDR3 protein, giving no DNA. Its table lists fewer than 20,000 distinct CDR3 sequences. Sequenced input: CD8+ T cells from PBMCs. The origin of the receptors is a human donor in good health.

The chain uses TRBV15 and TRBJ2-3; the D call from TCRdb, TRBD2, cannot be confirmed without DNA. Germline CDR1 is LNHNV and CDR2 is YYDKDF (reference sequence). CDR3 length: 15 residues. CDR3 protein: CATSRVAGSTDTQYF. Full variable domain (rest looked up from reference TRBV15 and TRBJ2-3): DAMVIQNPRYQVTQFGKPVTLSCSQTLNHNVMYWYQQKSSQAPKLLFHYYDKDFNNEADTPDNFQSRRPNTSFCFLDIRSPGLGDTAMYLCATSRVAGSTDTQYFGPGTRLTVL.

The chain links TRBV28 to TRBJ2-5; the D call of TRBD1 rests on TCRdb alone, since no DNA is present to check it. The germline V gene has CDR1 MDHEN and CDR2 SYDVKM. The CDR3 has 15 residues. CDR3 sequence reads: CASSLSRTGKETQYF.

The V gene is TRBV28, the J gene TRBJ2-2; checking the TCRdb D call of TRBD1 is not possible without DNA. The CDR3 is made up of 15 amino acids. Germline V gene lookup returns CDR1 MDHEN and CDR2 SYDVKM. CDR3 region: CASSLRDKNTGELFF.

The V gene is TRBV13, the J gene TRBJ1-5. Germline V gene data show CDR1 as PRHDT and CDR2 as FYEKMQ (reference sequence). This CDR3 has 13 residues. This CDR3 reads CASSSGQVEPQHF.

The CDR3 protein is CASSKLGEGTDTQYF. This sequence joins TRBV28 and TRBJ2-3; TCRdb designates TRBD1, a call that cannot be tested without DNA. The CDR3 is made up of 15 amino acids. CDR1 and CDR2 (germline): MDHEN, SYDVKM.

The rearrangement joins TRBV27 to TRBJ2-7. This CDR3 contains 13 residues. Germline V lookup: CDR1 MNHEY, CDR2 SMNVEV (reference sequence). The CDR3 reads CASSVGLSYEQYF.

The chain uses TRBV7-8 and TRBJ2-3; the D call from TCRdb, TRBD2, cannot be confirmed without DNA. The CDR3 has 17 amino acids. Germline-derived CDR1 and CDR2 are SGHVS and FQNEAQ. The CDR3 spells CASSPRTSGELTDTQYF.

The chain links TRBV13 to TRBJ1-5. CDR3 size: 12 residues. Per the germline V gene, CDR1 is PRHDT and CDR2 is FYEKMQ (reference sequence). CDR3 sequence reads: CASSKQDQPQHF.

The chain is built from TRBV5-1 and TRBJ2-3. Germline-derived CDR1 and CDR2 are SGHRS and YFSETQ. The CDR3 extends over 16 amino acids. The CDR3 is CASSLPSRPSTDTQYF.

This sequence joins TRBV25-1 and TRBJ2-1; TCRdb designates TRBD2, a call that cannot be tested without DNA. Germline CDR1 and CDR2: MGHDK and SYGVNS. The CDR3 is 15 amino acids. The CDR3 spells CASTGTSGGYNEQFF.

The chain has TRBV12-3 or TRBV12-4 and TRBJ2-3; TCRdb's D gene call, TRBD1, goes unchecked for lack of DNA. The CDR3 is 14 residues long. CDR3 amino acids: CASSLVGATDTQYF.

The chain links TRBV20-1 to TRBJ2-7; lacking DNA, the TRBD2 call made by TCRdb goes unchecked. CDR1 and CDR2 (germline): DFQATT, SNEGSKA (reference sequence). The CDR3 sequence is 16 residues long. CDR3 sequence reads: CSARDPWTTLSYEQYF.

The CDR3 sequence: CASSQVRVGYEQYF. V and J are TRBV4-1 and TRBJ2-7. CDR1 and CDR2 (germline): MGHRA, YSYEKL. The CDR3 consists of 14 residues.